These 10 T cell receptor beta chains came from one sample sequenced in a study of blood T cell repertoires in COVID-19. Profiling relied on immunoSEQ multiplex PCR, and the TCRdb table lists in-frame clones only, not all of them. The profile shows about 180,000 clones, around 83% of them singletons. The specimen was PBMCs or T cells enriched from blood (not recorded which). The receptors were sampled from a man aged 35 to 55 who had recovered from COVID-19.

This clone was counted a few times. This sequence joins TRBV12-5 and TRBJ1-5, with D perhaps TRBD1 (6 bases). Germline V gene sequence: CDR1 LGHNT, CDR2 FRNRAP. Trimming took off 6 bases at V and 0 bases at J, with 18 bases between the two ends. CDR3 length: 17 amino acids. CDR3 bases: TGTGCTAGTGGCAATCGGGACACCCTATTTAGCAATCAGCCCCAGCATTTT. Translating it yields CASGNRDTLFSNQPQHF.

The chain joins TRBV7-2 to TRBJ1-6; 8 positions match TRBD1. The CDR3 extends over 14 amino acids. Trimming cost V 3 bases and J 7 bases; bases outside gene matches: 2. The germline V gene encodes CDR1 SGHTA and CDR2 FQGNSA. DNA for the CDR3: TGTGCCAGCAGCTTTCAGGGGGCGAATTCACCCCTCCACTTT. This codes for CASSFQGANSPLHF.

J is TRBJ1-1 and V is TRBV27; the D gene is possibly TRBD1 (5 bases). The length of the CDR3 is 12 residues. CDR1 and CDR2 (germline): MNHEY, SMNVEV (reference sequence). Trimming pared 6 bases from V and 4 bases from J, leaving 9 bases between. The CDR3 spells CASRETATEAFF. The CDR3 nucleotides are TGTGCCAGCAGAGAGACAGCCACTGAAGCTTTCTTT.

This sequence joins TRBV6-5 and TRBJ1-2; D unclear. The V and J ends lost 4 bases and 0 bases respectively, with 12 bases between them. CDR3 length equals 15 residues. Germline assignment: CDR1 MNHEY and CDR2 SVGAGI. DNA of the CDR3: TGTGCCAGCAGTTCGAGCCGTGGAGCTAACTATGGCTACACCTTC. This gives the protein CASSSSRGANYGYTF.

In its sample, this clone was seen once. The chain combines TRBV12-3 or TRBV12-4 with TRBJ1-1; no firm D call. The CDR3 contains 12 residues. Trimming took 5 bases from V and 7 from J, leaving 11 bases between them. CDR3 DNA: TGTGCCAGCAGTCCCGGACTGAATGAAGCTTTCTTT. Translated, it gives CASSPGLNEAFF.

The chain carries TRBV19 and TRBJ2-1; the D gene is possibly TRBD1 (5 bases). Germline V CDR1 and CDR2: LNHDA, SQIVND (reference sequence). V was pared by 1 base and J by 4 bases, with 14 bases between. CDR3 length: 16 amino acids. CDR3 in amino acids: CASSIGGRALYNEQFF. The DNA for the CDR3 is TGTGCCAGTAGTATAGGTGGCAGGGCCCTATACAATGAGCAGTTCTTC.

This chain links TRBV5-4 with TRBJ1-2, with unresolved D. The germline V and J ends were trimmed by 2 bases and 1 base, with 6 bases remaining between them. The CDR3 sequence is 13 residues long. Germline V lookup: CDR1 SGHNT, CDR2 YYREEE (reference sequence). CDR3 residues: CASSLNNNYGYTF. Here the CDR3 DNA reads TGTGCCAGCAGCTTAAACAATAACTATGGCTACACCTTC.

This CDR3 reads CASSESGSSGGADTQYF. CDR3 DNA: TGCGCCAGCAGTGAGTCAGGTTCTAGCGGGGGTGCAGATACGCAGTATTTT. V usage is TRBV10-2 and J usage is TRBJ2-3, with 10 nucleotides matching TRBD2. V lost 0 bases to trimming and J lost 4 bases; unmatched junction nucleotides: 7. CDR1 is WSHSY and CDR2 is SAAADI in the germline V gene. CDR3 length: 17 residues.

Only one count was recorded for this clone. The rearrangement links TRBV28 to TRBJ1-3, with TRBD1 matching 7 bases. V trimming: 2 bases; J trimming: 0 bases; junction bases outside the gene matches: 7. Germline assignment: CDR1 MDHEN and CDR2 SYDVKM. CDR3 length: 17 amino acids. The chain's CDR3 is CASSLLGTANSGNTIYF. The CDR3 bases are TGTGCCAGCAGTTTACTCGGGACAGCCAACTCTGGAAACACCATATATTTT.

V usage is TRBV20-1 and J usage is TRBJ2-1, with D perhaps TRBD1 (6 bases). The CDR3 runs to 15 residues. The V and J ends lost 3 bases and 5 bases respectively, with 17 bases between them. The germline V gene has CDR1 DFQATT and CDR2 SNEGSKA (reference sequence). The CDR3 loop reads CSASWPRDNHNEQFF. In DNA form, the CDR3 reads TGCAGTGCTAGTTGGCCCCGGGACAACCACAATGAGCAGTTCTTC.